The 15 T cell receptor beta chains presented below share a single source sample, sequenced in a study of blood T cell repertoires in COVID-19 (dated by TCRdb to 2020 to 2021). Receptors were amplified or captured by the immunoSEQ multiplex PCR assay. TCRdb provides this immuneACCESS table in a form limited to in-frame rearrangements. Some clones are lacking; in checked studies, under half of them reflect an unresolved V gene, and why the rest are absent is not known. This sample is represented by some 250,000 clones; around four fifths of them were singletons. The ten largest clones capture around 16% of the sample. Source material: PBMCs or T cells enriched from blood (not recorded which). The origin of the receptors is a man aged 35-49 years who had recovered from COVID-19.

This chain uses TRBV5-4 with TRBJ1-6; D uncertain. The V gene's germline CDR1 is SGHNT and CDR2 YYREEE (reference sequence). The CDR3 loop spans 14 amino acids. V was shortened by 4 bases and J by 8 bases, with 13 bases between the two germline ends. CDR3: CASSQTRRDSPLHF. The DNA of the CDR3 is TGTGCCAGCAGCCAAACACGACGGGATTCACCCCTCCACTTT.

This rearrangement joins TRBV2 to TRBJ2-7; possible D gene TRBD1, 8 bases. This CDR3 has 14 residues. Germline assignment: CDR1 SNHLY and CDR2 FYNNEI. V was shortened by 6 bases and J by 5 bases, with 17 bases between the two germline ends. The CDR3 here is CASRDREGRDEQYF. The CDR3 DNA reads TGTGCCAGCAGGGACAGGGAGGGGAGGGACGAGCAGTACTTC. The full variable domain, completed using reference TRBV2 and TRBJ2-7, is EPEVTQTPSHQVTQMGQEVILRCVPISNHLYFYWYRQILGQKVEFLVSFYNNEISEKSEIFDDQFSVERPDGSNFTLKIRSTKLEDSAMYFCASRDREGRDEQYFGPGTRLTVT.

V is TRBV5-1 and J is TRBJ2-3; 13 bases map to TRBD2. CDR1 is SGHRS, CDR2 YFSETQ, per germline. There are 17 residues in the CDR3. The V gene end was trimmed by 4 bases and the J gene end by 2 bases; junction bases not matched to a gene: 7. The CDR3 nucleotides are TGCGCCAGCAGCGGGGGGACTAGCGGGGACTTCACAGATACGCAGTATTTT. Its translation: CASSGGTSGDFTDTQYF.

The chain is built from TRBV6-6 and TRBJ2-7, with D possibly matching TRBD1 (5 bases). This CDR3 has 13 residues. Germline CDR1 is MNHNY and CDR2 is SVGAGI (reference sequence). Trimming removed 0 bases from V and 4 bases from J, with 7 bases in between. The CDR3 coding sequence is TGTGCCAGCAGTTACTCGAGGACATACGAGCAGTACTTC. It translates to CASSYSRTYEQYF.

This clone was seen a few times. J is TRBJ2-7 and V is TRBV5-1; the match to TRBD1 covers 9 bases. The V gene's germline CDR1 is SGHRS and CDR2 YFSETQ. V was clipped by 4 bases and J by 1 base; unmatched bases: 9. This CDR3 has 16 amino acids. The CDR3, as DNA: TGCGCCAGCAGCCGAGACGGGACAGGGACATCCTACGAGCAGTACTTC. Translation gives CASSRDGTGTSYEQYF.

V and J are TRBV6-8 and TRBJ2-3; 8 bases are a match to TRBD1. The J segment lost 4 bases and the V segment lost 0 bases, leaving 12 bases of the junction unmatched. The germline V gene encodes CDR1 MNHGY and CDR2 SAAAGT. The CDR3 has 18 amino acids. The CDR3 loop reads CASSYSLTGVYCADTQYF. The CDR3 DNA sequence: TGTGCCAGCAGTTACTCTCTGACAGGGGTATATTGTGCAGATACGCAGTATTTT.

The V call is TRBV11-2, the J call TRBJ2-7, with unresolved D. The CDR3 covers 14 residues. Trimming removed 1 base at V and 4 bases at J, with 11 bases between. From germline, CDR1 is SGHAT and CDR2 FQNNGV. The CDR3 nucleotides read TGTGCCAGCAGCTTAGGGGCCGAACAATACGAGCAGTACTTC. This sequence encodes CASSLGAEQYEQYF. The full variable domain, rest sourced from reference TRBV11-2 and TRBJ2-7, is EAGVAQSPRYKIIEKRQSVAFWCNPISGHATLYWYQQILGQGPKLLIQFQNNGVVDDSQLPKDRFSAERLKGVDSTLKIQPAKLEDSAVYLCASSLGAEQYEQYFGPGTRLTVT.

The V gene is TRBV4-1, the J gene TRBJ2-1; 7 nucleotides align to TRBD2. CDR1 and CDR2 (germline): MGHRA, YSYEKL. Germline trimming cut 4 bases from V and 4 bases from J; bases unmatched to any gene: 16. The CDR3 extends over 18 amino acids. CDR3: CASSPGPSLALLYNEQFF. CDR3 DNA: TGCGCCAGCAGCCCAGGACCCTCACTAGCGCTCCTTTACAATGAGCAGTTCTTC.

The chain joins TRBV12-5 to TRBJ1-1; 9 bases are shared with TRBD1. Germline CDR1 LGHNT, CDR2 FRNRAP. Trimming removed 4 bases from V and 1 base from J; junction bases left unmatched: 7. CDR3 size: 16 residues. The CDR3 spells CASGSDRGWGNTEAFF. In DNA, the CDR3 is TGTGCTAGTGGTTCCGACAGGGGGTGGGGGAACACTGAAGCTTTCTTT.

This sequence joins TRBV11-1 and TRBJ2-7; 11 nucleotides agree with TRBD2. This CDR3 comprises 14 residues. After removal of 5 bases from V and 2 bases from J, the junction contained 2 bases not matched to a gene. Germline V gene data show CDR1 as SGHAT and CDR2 as FQDESV (reference sequence). CDR3 bases: TGTGCCAGCAGCCTGACTAGCGGGGCCTACGAGCAGTACTTC. This sequence encodes CASSLTSGAYEQYF.

The chain joins TRBV7-2 to TRBJ1-1; 7 bases line up with TRBD1. Trimming took 6 bases from V and 4 from J; bases not matched to a gene: 8. This CDR3 contains 14 residues. Looked up from germline, CDR1 is SGHTA and CDR2 is FQGNSA. Here the CDR3 reads CASRRQGVSTEAFF. DNA of the CDR3: TGTGCCAGCAGGAGACAGGGTGTAAGCACTGAAGCTTTCTTT.

CDR3 DNA: TGCGCCAGCAGTGAGCCGGGGAGGCAAGGCTCACCCCTCCACTTT. Its translation is CASSEPGRQGSPLHF. The rearrangement links TRBV10-1 to TRBJ1-6; D not resolved. Trimming stripped 2 bases from V and 10 bases from J, with 15 bases between. The germline CDR1 and CDR2 sequences are WNHNN and SYGVQD (reference sequence). The CDR3 runs to 15 residues.

The chain joins TRBV6-5 to TRBJ2-4, with TRBD2 as a possible D gene (5 bases). The CDR3 consists of 12 residues. V was clipped by 6 bases and J by 8 bases, with 11 bases between them. Per the germline V gene, CDR1 is MNHEY and CDR2 is SVGAGI. CDR3 DNA sequence: TGTGCCAGCAGCGGCCGGCGGGACATTCAGTACTTC. It yields the protein CASSGRRDIQYF.

The chain recombines TRBV11-2 with TRBJ1-2, with a possible D match to TRBD1 (6 bases). The CDR3 runs 12 residues. The germline V and J ends were trimmed by 1 base and 7 bases, with 7 bases remaining between them. In germline, CDR1 is SGHAT, CDR2 FQNNGV. CDR3 nucleotide sequence: TGTGCCAGCAGCTTAGGGGGGCCTGGCTACACCTTC. It translates to CASSLGGPGYTF.

The gene calls are TRBV6-1 and TRBJ2-7, with D uncertain. V was shortened by 3 bases and J by 0 bases, with 9 bases between the two germline ends. CDR3 length equals 14 residues. Germline CDR1 and CDR2: MNHNS and SASEGT. The DNA for the CDR3 is TGTGCCAGCAGTGACCAGGTGATCTCCTACGAGCAGTACTTC. The encoded protein is CASSDQVISYEQYF.